These 20 T cell receptor beta chains were sequenced from one sample in a study of vaccination effects on CD4 cells after COVID-19. Culture lasted roughly 9 days before CD4+ T cell isolation. The participants, recipients of two vaccine doses, got either BNT162b2 or mRNA-1273. Libraries were prepared by immunoSEQ multiplex PCR; TCRdb keeps only in-frame clonotypes and omits some of them. The sample records fewer than 75,000 clones, less than 80% being singletons. What these receptors recognize is not known. The sequencing here drew on CD4+ T cells from PBMCs cultured without peptide, taken after COVID-19 vaccination. The receptor source for this set is a human donor who received a COVID-19 vaccine.

The V call is TRBV30, the J call TRBJ2-1; 16 positions agree with TRBD2. V trimming: 1 base; J trimming: 0 bases; junction bases outside the gene matches: 6. Germline CDR1 and CDR2: GTSNPN and SVGIG (reference sequence). The CDR3 loop spans 19 amino acids. This CDR3 is CAWSGGLAGGLSSYNEQFF. DNA for the CDR3: TGTGCCTGGAGTGGGGGACTAGCGGGGGGGCTAAGCTCCTACAATGAGCAGTTCTTC. Supplemented by reference TRBV30 and TRBJ2-1, the full variable domain reads SQTIHQWPATLVQPVGSPLSLECTVEGTSNPNLYWYRQAAGRGLQLLFYSVGIGQISSEVPQNLSASRPQDRQFILSSKKLLLSDSGFYLCAWSGGLAGGLSSYNEQFFGPGTRLTVL.

There are a few counts of this clone. In DNA form, the CDR3 reads TGTGCCAGCAGCCGCCCCGCTGAGCGTGGCTACACCTTC. This translates into CASSRPAERGYTF. The chain links TRBV5-5 to TRBJ1-2; D remains ambiguous. Trimming took off 4 bases at V and 7 bases at J, with 14 bases between the two ends. Germline V gene sequence: CDR1 SGHKS, CDR2 YYEKEE (reference sequence). The CDR3 runs 13 residues.

The CDR3: CASSSGTSGGAETQYF. CDR3 nucleotides: TGTGCCAGCAGTTCGGGGACTAGCGGGGGGGCGGAGACCCAGTACTTC. This chain links TRBV27 with TRBJ2-5; 16 bases fit TRBD2. V shed 4 bases, J shed 5 bases, and the junction held 4 bases outside the gene matches. The CDR3 contains 16 residues. CDR1 is MNHEY, CDR2 SMNVEV, per germline (reference sequence).

A single count supports this clone. The chain carries TRBV24-1 and TRBJ2-3; 7 bases match TRBD1. V lost 4 bases and J lost 4; bases outside the gene matches: 7. The CDR3 sequence is 15 residues long. Per the germline V gene, CDR1 is KGHDR and CDR2 is SFDVKD. CDR3: CATSDPTGSADTQYF. CDR3 coding DNA: TGTGCCACCAGTGACCCGACAGGGAGCGCAGATACGCAGTATTTT.

The rearrangement joins TRBV6-6 to TRBJ2-6; 9 nucleotides match TRBD1. The germline V gene encodes CDR1 MNHNY and CDR2 SVGAGI (reference sequence). V shed 5 bases, J shed 2 bases, and the junction held 10 bases outside the gene matches. The CDR3 is 18 residues long. The CDR3 region has the DNA TGTGCCAGCAGTCGGGACAGGGAGGCTATCACTGGGGCCAACGTCCTGACTTTC. This gives the protein CASSRDREAITGANVLTF.

Here the CDR3 reads CASSLTGTEKETQYF. CDR3 nucleotide sequence: TGTGCCAGCTCTTTAACGGGTACAGAGAAAGAGACCCAGTACTTC. The chain is built from TRBV18 and TRBJ2-5; no definite D call. CDR3 length equals 15 residues. Germline values: CDR1 KGHSH, CDR2 LQKENI. V shed 6 bases and J shed 3 bases, with 17 bases lying between them.

This chain joins TRBV2 and TRBJ2-1, with D unresolved. V was shortened by 3 bases and J by 4 bases, with 13 bases between the two germline ends. The CDR3 is 15 amino acids. Germline V gives CDR1 SNHLY, CDR2 FYNNEI. The CDR3 reads CASSETLGRYNEQFF. CDR3 coding DNA: TGTGCCAGCAGTGAGACGCTAGGTAGATACAATGAGCAGTTCTTC.

This clone was seen a single time. The chain recombines TRBV24-1 with TRBJ2-3; D is possibly TRBD1 (5 bases). The CDR3 covers 14 residues. Germline V CDR1 and CDR2: KGHDR, SFDVKD. The V end was cut by 4 bases, the J end by 5 bases, with 12 bases between. CDR3 amino acids: CATSDRTNGDTQYF. CDR3 nucleotide sequence: TGTGCCACCAGTGACCGGACAAACGGAGATACGCAGTATTTT.

The chain couples TRBV7-2 to TRBJ1-6; no clear D. Trimming removed 5 bases from V and 10 bases from J, with 15 bases in between. The length of the CDR3 is 14 residues. The germline V gene has CDR1 SGHTA and CDR2 FQGNSA. The CDR3 sequence is CASSPSPRVSPLHF. Written as DNA, the CDR3 is TGTGCCAGCAGCCCCTCCCCGAGGGTATCACCCCTCCACTTT.

Only one count was recorded for this clone. The V gene is TRBV5-6, the J gene TRBJ2-2; a possible D gene is TRBD2 (7 bases). V dropped 5 bases and J dropped 4 bases, with 15 bases sitting between them. The CDR3 runs to 15 residues. The germline CDR1 and CDR2 sequences are SGHDT and YYEEEE. Here the CDR3 DNA reads TGTGCCAGCAGTCCCGGGGGGCACCTCACCGGGGAGCTGTTTTTT. Its protein is CASSPGGHLTGELFF. The whole variable domain, filled in from reference TRBV5-6 and TRBJ2-2, reads DAGVTQSPTHLIKTRGQQVTLRCSPKSGHDTVSWYQQALGQGPQFIFQYYEEEERQRGNFPDRFSGHQFPNYSSELNVNALLLGDSALYLCASSPGGHLTGELFFGEGSRLTVL.

The chain recombines TRBV2 with TRBJ1-2; D unclear. CDR1 and CDR2 from the germline V gene are SNHLY and FYNNEI. The CDR3 runs to 14 residues. V was shortened by 8 bases and J by 2 bases, with 15 bases between the two germline ends. The CDR3 DNA reads as TGTGCCAGCGTCCCTAGGGTAGCGAACTATGGCTACACCTTC. It encodes CASVPRVANYGYTF.

This clone was picked up one time. This CDR3 is CASSPAQTTYGYTF. CDR3 coding DNA: TGTGCCAGTAGTCCGGCACAGACTACTTATGGCTACACCTTC. The genes are TRBV19 and TRBJ1-2; D unresolved. The CDR3 covers 14 residues. Trimming shortened V by 5 bases and J by 5 bases, and 15 bases separated the two germline ends. Germline CDR1 and CDR2: LNHDA and SQIVND (reference sequence).

The chain is built from TRBV28 and TRBJ2-7; TRBD2 aligns across 7 bases. This CDR3 has 17 residues. With 7 bases clipped from V and 6 bases from J, the junction kept 21 bases outside the gene matches. Germline V gives CDR1 MDHEN, CDR2 SYDVKM. The DNA for the CDR3 is TGTGCCAGCATGAGGGGAGGGGCATCGGGGGTGCATAGCGAGCAGTACGTC. This codes for CASMRGGASGVHSEQYV.

This chain uses TRBV21-1 with TRBJ1-5; TRBD1 is the table's D call, not checked against the DNA. TRBV21-1 is a pseudogene segment. The CDR3 length is 17 residues. The CDR3 DNA reads TGTGCCAGCAGCAAAGGTCAGGGGATAAACAGCAATCAGCCCCAGCATTTT. This gives the protein CASSKGQGINSNQPQHF.

Only a few counts were recorded for this clone. The CDR3 protein is CASSLAAGNTEAFF. As DNA, the CDR3 is TGTGCCAGCAGCTTAGCCGCGGGGAACACTGAAGCTTTCTTT. The chain is built from TRBV7-8 and TRBJ1-1; D gene uncertain. The CDR3 runs 14 residues. Trimming removed 0 bases from V and 1 base from J, with 6 bases in between. Germline V gene lookup returns CDR1 SGHVS and CDR2 FQNEAQ.

The chain uses TRBV3-1 (or the pseudogene TRBV3-2) and TRBJ1-3, with 8 positions matching TRBD1. The CDR3 is 15 amino acids. Germline loops: CDR1 LGHDT, CDR2 YNNKEL (reference sequence). Trimming at V came to 4 bases and at J to 4 bases, leaving 6 bases not matched to a gene. The CDR3 DNA reads as TGTGCCAGCAGCCGCTGGACAGGGTCGGGAAACACCATATATTTT. Its protein is CASSRWTGSGNTIYF.

The chain joins TRBV10-3 to TRBJ1-5; no clear D. Germline V gene sequence: CDR1 ENHRY, CDR2 SYGVKD. Trimming removed 2 bases at V and 4 bases at J, with 9 bases between. The CDR3 extends over 14 amino acids. The CDR3 DNA reads as TGTGCCATCAGTGAGAGGTCTTCTAATCAGCCCCAGCATTTT. Protein product: CAISERSSNQPQHF.

V usage is TRBV5-1 and J usage is TRBJ2-3; possible D gene TRBD2, 6 bases. Germline-derived CDR1 and CDR2 are SGHRS and YFSETQ. Trimming took 0 bases from V and 4 from J, leaving 24 bases between them. The CDR3 spans 19 residues. CDR3 in DNA: TGCGCCAGCAGCTTGGCCAGGGTGAGTTCAGGAGGGTTCGCAGATACGCAGTATTTT. As protein: CASSLARVSSGGFADTQYF.

This rearrangement joins TRBV7-2 to TRBJ2-7; D is unclear. The CDR3 is 15 amino acids. CDR1 and CDR2 from the germline V gene are SGHTA and FQGNSA. Trimming removed 0 bases from V and 3 bases from J, with 12 bases in between. CDR3 sequence: CASSLAPAEFYEQYV. DNA of the CDR3: TGTGCCAGCAGCTTAGCCCCGGCGGAATTCTACGAGCAGTACGTC.

This chain connects TRBV3-1 (or the pseudogene TRBV3-2) to TRBJ2-1; no firm D call. This CDR3 has 16 residues. V gave up 4 bases and J gave up 0 bases, with 13 bases separating them. Germline values: CDR1 LGHDT, CDR2 YNNKEL (reference sequence). CDR3 residues: CASSRFTFSSYNEQFF. The CDR3 DNA sequence: TGTGCCAGCAGCCGGTTTACTTTCAGCTCCTACAATGAGCAGTTCTTC.